These 26 T cell receptor beta chains were sequenced from one sample in a study of shared clonotypes between healthy human individuals. Positive CCR7 selection of CD45RO-negative cells yielded the naive CD8 cells, and terminally differentiated effector memory CD45RA+ cells were excluded. The table came from immunoSEQ multiplex PCR; TCRdb's copy has only in-frame clones and leaves some out. The table lists about 2 million clones, about 95% of them singletons, with 0.95% to 1.5% in the top ten. Material for sequencing was naive CD8+ T cells sorted from blood. These receptors originate from a man aged 18 to 29 in good health.

The chain uses TRBV5-1 and TRBJ1-6, with a tentative D call TRBD1 (6 bases). Trimming removed 7 bases at V and 6 bases at J, with 26 bases between. The germline gives CDR1 SGHRS, CDR2 YFSETQ. The CDR3 spans 18 residues. CDR3 protein: CASVSARGDRATNSPLHF. The DNA for the CDR3 is TGCGCCAGCGTATCAGCCAGGGGAGATAGAGCCACTAATTCACCCCTCCACTTT.

The CDR3 coding sequence is TGTGCCAGCTCACCACGCGAGCGGGGAACCTACGAGCAGTACTTC. Encoded protein: CASSPRERGTYEQYF. The V and J genes are TRBV18 and TRBJ2-7; the match to TRBD2 covers 7 bases. Germline CDR1 is KGHSH and CDR2 is LQKENI. This CDR3 spans 15 amino acids. The trim removed 1 base at V and 2 bases at J, leaving 5 bases unmatched.

The V call is TRBV5-1, the J call TRBJ1-3, with D unresolved. The CDR3 runs to 14 residues. V was pared by 4 bases and J by 7 bases, with 15 bases between. The germline gives CDR1 SGHRS, CDR2 YFSETQ. This CDR3 is CASSPVGPGNTIYF. For the CDR3, the DNA is TGCGCCAGCAGCCCGGTGGGTCCGGGGAACACCATATATTTT.

This clone appeared once. This chain uses TRBV27 with TRBJ1-1, with 7 bases lining up with TRBD1. CDR3 length: 15 amino acids. V shed 6 bases, J shed 1 base, and the junction held 8 bases outside the gene matches. The germline gives CDR1 MNHEY, CDR2 SMNVEV (reference sequence). As DNA, the CDR3 is TGTGCCAGCAGCATGGGGACAGAACCGAACACTGAAGCTTTCTTT. The encoded protein is CASSMGTEPNTEAFF.

The sample holds a few counts of this clone. Other DNA sequences within the sample encode an identical CDR3. CDR3 DNA sequence: TGTGCCAGCAGTGAACTGGGCTCTGGAAACACCATATATTTT. It is translated as CASSELGSGNTIYF. This rearrangement joins TRBV6-1 to TRBJ1-3; D is uncertain. Per the germline V gene, CDR1 is MNHNS and CDR2 is SASEGT. The CDR3 has 14 amino acids. Trimming took off 2 bases at V and 0 bases at J, with 5 bases between the two ends.

CDR3 sequence reads: CASSDDGTGLHEQYF. The CDR3 DNA reads as TGTGCCAGCAGCGACGATGGGACAGGGCTCCACGAGCAGTACTTC. This chain links TRBV13 with TRBJ2-7, with 9 bases that match TRBD1. The CDR3 has 15 amino acids. Germline assignment: CDR1 PRHDT and CDR2 FYEKMQ (reference sequence). V shed 5 bases, J shed 5 bases, and the junction held 10 bases outside the gene matches.

V is TRBV7-2 and J is TRBJ1-4, with D possibly TRBD1 on 5 matching bases. Germline V CDR1 and CDR2: SGHTA, FQGNSA. Trimming cost V 6 bases and J 4 bases, with 15 bases left between them. The CDR3 extends over 15 amino acids. CDR3 nucleotides: TGTGCCAGCAGTTCAGAGGGGCGTCTTAATGAAAAACTGTTTTTT. Translated, it gives CASSSEGRLNEKLFF.

The chain links TRBV5-6 to TRBJ1-5; D might be TRBD1 (5 bases). With 3 bases removed from V and 9 bases from J, the gap between germline ends came to 10 bases. The CDR3 totals 12 residues. CDR1 and CDR2 (germline): SGHDT, YYEEEE. CDR3 region: CASSSSGGPQHF. The CDR3 bases are TGTGCCAGCAGCTCCTCCGGGGGGCCCCAGCATTTT.

The rearrangement joins TRBV25-1 to TRBJ2-5; weak D call: TRBD1 (6 bases). The germline gives CDR1 MGHDK, CDR2 SYGVNS. The CDR3 is 14 residues long. Deletions cut 6 bases from V and 1 base from J, with 12 bases between. Written as DNA, the CDR3 is TGTGCCAGCAGCCCTGAGGGGGTCCAAGAGACCCAGTACTTC. Translated, it gives CASSPEGVQETQYF.

In nucleotides, the CDR3 is TGCGCCAGCAGCTTTGCGGGGGAAGAGACCCAGTACTTC. Translated, it gives CASSFAGEETQYF. The chain joins TRBV5-1 to TRBJ2-5, with TRBD2 identical over 7 bases. From germline, CDR1 is SGHRS and CDR2 YFSETQ. The CDR3 spans 13 residues. V was pared by 2 bases and J by 3 bases, with 1 base of the junction left unmatched.

This clone was observed once. The sample holds other DNA sequences that translate to the same CDR3. The V gene is TRBV5-1, the J gene TRBJ2-5, with 13 bases aligning to TRBD2. The CDR3 runs to 15 residues. Trimming at V came to 4 bases and at J to 3 bases, leaving 3 bases not matched to a gene. Germline V gives CDR1 SGHRS, CDR2 YFSETQ. CDR3 DNA sequence: TGCGCCAGCAGCAGCGGACTAGCGGGGGAAGAGACCCAGTACTTC. This sequence encodes CASSSGLAGEETQYF.

J is TRBJ1-2 and V is TRBV29-1; D is unclear. Germline V gene sequence: CDR1 SQVTM, CDR2 ANQGSEA. There are 11 residues in the CDR3. The V end was cut by 4 bases, the J end by 6 bases, with 9 bases between. CDR3 protein: CSVAQLNGYTF. CDR3 DNA: TGCAGCGTTGCGCAGTTGAATGGCTACACCTTC.

The chain links TRBV4-1 to TRBJ2-3; 14 bases line up with TRBD2. The trim removed 1 base at V and 6 bases at J, leaving 12 bases unmatched. The germline V gene encodes CDR1 MGHRA and CDR2 YSYEKL. This CDR3 has 19 amino acids. The CDR3 DNA sequence: TGCGCCAGCAGCCAAGTCGTGACTAGCGGGGGGGGATCTCAGGATACGCAGTATTTT. This sequence encodes CASSQVVTSGGGSQDTQYF.

The chain uses TRBV19 and TRBJ2-7; 11 bases agree with TRBD1. Germline V lookup: CDR1 LNHDA, CDR2 SQIVND (reference sequence). Trimming took 5 bases from V and 7 from J; bases not matched to a gene: 10. This CDR3 is 15 amino acids long. The CDR3 loop reads CASSAGQGAPWEQYF. CDR3 DNA: TGTGCCAGTAGTGCCGGACAGGGGGCGCCTTGGGAGCAGTACTTC. The entire variable domain, with the rest obtained from reference TRBV19 and TRBJ2-7, is as follows: DGGITQSPKYLFRKEGQNVTLSCEQNLNHDAMYWYRQDPGQGLRLIYYSQIVNDFQKGDIAEGYSVSREKKESFPLTVTSAQKNPTAFYLCASSAGQGAPWEQYFGPGTRLTVT.

This clone appeared a single time. The CDR3 loop is CASSLFSGYNEQFF. Written as DNA, the CDR3 is TGTGCCAGCAGCTTGTTTTCGGGGTACAATGAGCAGTTCTTC. The chain couples TRBV5-4 to TRBJ2-1, with D perhaps TRBD2 (5 bases). The germline V gene has CDR1 SGHNT and CDR2 YYREEE (reference sequence). CDR3 size: 14 residues. V was shortened by 1 base and J by 4 bases, with 9 bases between the two germline ends. Looking up the rest from reference TRBV5-4 and TRBJ2-1 gives the full variable domain: ETGVTQSPTHLIKTRGQQVTLRCSSQSGHNTVSWYQQALGQGPQFIFQYYREEENGRGNFPPRFSGLQFPNYSSELNVNALELDDSALYLCASSLFSGYNEQFFGPGTRLTVL.

This clone was detected only once. The chain uses TRBV5-6 and TRBJ2-7; D might be TRBD1 (6 bases). Germline V gives CDR1 SGHDT, CDR2 YYEEEE. The CDR3 length is 14 residues. The V gene lost 4 bases and the J gene lost 3 bases, with 14 bases spanning the gap. The DNA for the CDR3 is TGTGCCAGCAGCAGTGGGACACCTTACTACGAGCAGTACTTC. Translation gives CASSSGTPYYEQYF.

The chain employs TRBV21-1 and TRBJ1-5. TRBV21-1 is an annotated pseudogene. The CDR3 runs to 16 residues. The CDR3 reads CASSPKKWGPNQPQHF. CDR3 coding DNA: TGTGCCAGCAGCCCCAAGAAGTGGGGTCCTAATCAGCCCCAGCATTTT.

The CDR3 protein is CASSLAGGTDTQYF. For the CDR3, the DNA is TGCGCCAGCAGCCTAGCGGGAGGGACAGATACGCAGTATTTT. The V call is TRBV4-1, the J call TRBJ2-3, with 11 positions matching TRBD2. V lost 4 bases, J lost 3 bases, and 0 bases stayed unmatched. Germline V gene lookup returns CDR1 MGHRA and CDR2 YSYEKL. This CDR3 has 14 residues.

The rearrangement uses TRBV6-5 and TRBJ2-7, with D possibly being TRBD1 (5 bases). The V end lost 2 bases, the J end lost 3 bases, and 11 bases lay between the germline ends. Germline CDR1 reads MNHEY; CDR2 reads SVGAGI. CDR3 length equals 14 residues. CDR3 amino acids: CASSYAGSNYEQYF. Written as DNA, the CDR3 is TGTGCCAGCAGTTACGCAGGGTCAAACTACGAGCAGTACTTC.

The chain recombines TRBV6-8 with TRBJ1-4, with D hard to call. Germline V lookup: CDR1 MNHGY, CDR2 SAAAGT. Trimming left V 7 bases short and J 6 bases short, with 6 bases between. CDR3 length: 11 residues. CDR3 nucleotides: TGTGCCAGCAAAACGTATGAAAAACTGTTTTTT. Residues: CASKTYEKLFF.

CDR3 in amino acids: CASSSPPGETYNEQFF. The CDR3 DNA reads TGTGCCAGCAGCTCCCCCCCAGGGGAAACATACAATGAGCAGTTCTTC. The chain is built from TRBV11-2 and TRBJ2-1; D may be TRBD1 (6 bases). The CDR3 has 16 residues. The ends were cut back, 4 bases at V and 4 bases at J, with 17 bases in the middle. Germline loops: CDR1 SGHAT, CDR2 FQNNGV.

This clone was counted a single time. The chain carries TRBV29-1 and TRBJ2-7; 9 bases match TRBD2. CDR3 length equals 15 residues. Germline V CDR1 and CDR2: SQVTM, ANQGSEA. V was pared by 7 bases and J by 2 bases, with 12 bases of the junction left unmatched. The CDR3 coding sequence is TGCAGCGGTGGGGATAGTAGCGGGGGAACCTACGAGCAGTACTTC. As protein: CSGGDSSGGTYEQYF.

This chain links TRBV30 with TRBJ1-2; 7 bases are a match to TRBD1. Germline lookup yields CDR1 GTSNPN and CDR2 SVGIG (reference sequence). V was clipped by 7 bases and J by 7 bases; unmatched bases: 9. CDR3 size: 12 residues. CDR3 coding DNA: TGTGCCTTTGAGACAGGGCCCGGTGGCTACACCTTC. Its protein is CAFETGPGGYTF.

J is TRBJ2-1 and V is TRBV7-9; TRBD2 matches 13 bases. The CDR3 consists of 16 residues. Germline V gives CDR1 SEHNR, CDR2 FQNEAQ (reference sequence). V was pared by 5 bases and J by 10 bases, with 11 bases of the junction left unmatched. CDR3 sequence: CASSADTSGRAGEQFF. CDR3 in DNA: TGTGCCAGCAGCGCGGACACTAGCGGGAGGGCCGGGGAGCAGTTCTTC.

The chain employs TRBV6-5 and TRBJ2-7; tentative D call: TRBD1 (6 bases). V dropped 5 bases and J dropped 3 bases, with 17 bases sitting between them. Germline lookup yields CDR1 MNHEY and CDR2 SVGAGI. CDR3 length: 15 residues. CDR3 loop: CASSPGQGLIYEQYF. CDR3 DNA: TGTGCCAGCAGTCCCGGCCAGGGGCTTATCTACGAGCAGTACTTC.

The V and J genes are TRBV20-1 and TRBJ2-7; unclear D gene. V lost 6 bases to trimming and J lost 2 bases, with 2 bases between them. Per germline, CDR1 DFQATT and CDR2 SNEGSKA (reference sequence). The CDR3 consists of 9 residues. The CDR3 region is CSAPYEQYF. The CDR3 nucleotides read TGCAGTGCCCCCTACGAGCAGTACTTC.